This record covers a single T cell receptor (beta chain). Repertoires were generated with immunoSEQ multiplex PCR, while TCRdb's copy carries only in-frame clones and drops some. The sample has roughly 200,000 clones; about 91% are singletons. This specimen comes from a study of control samples from healthy donors and cancer patients. The receptor was isolated from a young man in good health. The sample consisted of blood.

This CDR3 is CASARGRGTDTQYF. The CDR3 DNA follows: TGTGCCAGCGCGAGAGGGCGGGGCACAGATACGCAGTATTTT. This chain links TRBV6-6 with TRBJ2-3, with D perhaps matching TRBD2 (5 bases). Germline CDR1 is MNHNY and CDR2 is SVGAGI (reference sequence). CDR3 length equals 14 residues. Trimming removed 8 bases from V and 1 base from J, with 13 bases in between.